The clone carrying this T cell receptor beta chain was detected only a few times. Diagnostic decisions used clinical symptoms, serum thyroxine and TRAb, thyroid ultrasound and orbital computed tomography. This sample holds PBMCs from approximately 9 ml fresh peripheral blood. Using RNA transcripts as the source, TCR beta CDR3 regions were amplified. The HTBI primer set served for first-round RT-PCR of the TCR CDR3. TCRdb reprocessed the multiplex PCR reads with MiXCR, giving one entry per CDR3 protein. The table lists over 550,000 distinct CDR3 sequences, 15% to 20% of them singletons. Per the germline V gene, CDR1 is MNHEY and CDR2 is SMNVEV (reference sequence). The CDR3 totals 15 residues. V lost 6 bases, J lost 4 bases, and 9 bases stayed unmatched. The sample belongs to a study of T cells in Graves' hyperthyroidism and ophthalmopathy. In the study overall: The initial diagnosis was the point when peripheral blood was collected, ahead of any treatment.

The source is a woman aged 18-29 years with Graves' hyperthyroidism. Sequenced: blood. The chain couples TRBV27 to TRBJ1-5, with 7 bases lining up with TRBD1. CDR3 coding DNA: TGTGCCAGCAGCCCTATAAGGGGGCAGAATCAGCCCCAGCATTTT. Translated: CASSPIRGQNQPQHF.